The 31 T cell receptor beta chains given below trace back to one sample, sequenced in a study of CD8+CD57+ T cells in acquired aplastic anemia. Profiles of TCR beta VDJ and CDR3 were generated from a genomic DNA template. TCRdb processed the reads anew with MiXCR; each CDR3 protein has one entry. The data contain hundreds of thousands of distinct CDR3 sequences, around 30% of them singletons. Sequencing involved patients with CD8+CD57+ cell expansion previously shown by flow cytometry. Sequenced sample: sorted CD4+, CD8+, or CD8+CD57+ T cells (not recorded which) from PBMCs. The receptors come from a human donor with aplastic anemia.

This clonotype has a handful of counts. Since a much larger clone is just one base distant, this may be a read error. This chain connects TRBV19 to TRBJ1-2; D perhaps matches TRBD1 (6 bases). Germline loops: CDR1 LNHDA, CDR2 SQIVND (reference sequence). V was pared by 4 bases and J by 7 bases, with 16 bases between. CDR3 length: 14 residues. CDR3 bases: TGTGCCAGTAGTACGCGGCAGGGGAGCGGTGGCTACACCTTC. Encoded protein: CASSTRQGSGGYTF.

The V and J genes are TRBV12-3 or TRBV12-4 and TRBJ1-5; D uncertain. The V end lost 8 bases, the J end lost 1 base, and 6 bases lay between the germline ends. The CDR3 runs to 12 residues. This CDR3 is CASGLSNQPQHF. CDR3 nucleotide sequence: TGTGCCAGCGGACTGAGCAATCAGCCCCAGCATTTT.

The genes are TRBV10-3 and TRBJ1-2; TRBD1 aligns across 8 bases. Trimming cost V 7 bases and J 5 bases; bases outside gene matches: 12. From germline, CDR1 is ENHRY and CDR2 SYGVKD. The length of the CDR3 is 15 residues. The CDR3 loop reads CAITGQAPTLYGYTF. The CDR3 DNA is TGTGCCATCACGGGACAGGCCCCCACCCTTTATGGCTACACCTTC.

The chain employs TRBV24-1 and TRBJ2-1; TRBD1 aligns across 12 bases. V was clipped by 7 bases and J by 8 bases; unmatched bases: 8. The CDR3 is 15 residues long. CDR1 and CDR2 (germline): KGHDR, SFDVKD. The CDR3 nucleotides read TGTGCCACCAGCCAGGGGGACAGGGGGCGGGATGAGCAGTTCTTC. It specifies CATSQGDRGRDEQFF.

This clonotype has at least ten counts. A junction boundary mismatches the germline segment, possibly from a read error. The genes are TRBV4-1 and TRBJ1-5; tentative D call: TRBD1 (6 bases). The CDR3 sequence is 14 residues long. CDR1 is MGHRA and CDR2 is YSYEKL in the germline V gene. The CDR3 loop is CASSQDRVNQPQHF. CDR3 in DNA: TGTGCCAGCAGCCAGGACAGAGTCAATCAGCCCCAGCATTTT.

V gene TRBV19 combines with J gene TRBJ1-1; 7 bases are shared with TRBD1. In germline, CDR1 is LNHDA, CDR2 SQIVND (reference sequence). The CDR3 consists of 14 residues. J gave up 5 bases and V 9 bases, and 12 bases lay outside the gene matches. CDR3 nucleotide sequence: TGTGCCAGCAGCCCCCGGGCCAGGGGGACTGAAGCTTTCTTT. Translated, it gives CASSPRARGTEAFF.

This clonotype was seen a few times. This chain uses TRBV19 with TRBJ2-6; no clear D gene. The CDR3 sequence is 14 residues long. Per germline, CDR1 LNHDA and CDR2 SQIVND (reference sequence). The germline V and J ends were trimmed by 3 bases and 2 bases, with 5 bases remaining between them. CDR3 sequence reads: CASSMFAGANVLTF. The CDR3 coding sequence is TGTGCCAGTAGTATGTTCGCTGGGGCCAACGTCCTGACTTTC.

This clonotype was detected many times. The CDR3 loop reads CASSAGLAGEQFF. CDR3 in DNA: TGTGCCAGCAGCGCTGGACTAGCGGGTGAGCAGTTCTTC. V is TRBV2 and J is TRBJ2-1, with 11 bases fitting TRBD2. The length of the CDR3 is 13 residues. The V segment lost 6 bases and the J segment 9 bases; nucleotides outside the gene matches: 4. Germline CDR1 and CDR2: SNHLY and FYNNEI.

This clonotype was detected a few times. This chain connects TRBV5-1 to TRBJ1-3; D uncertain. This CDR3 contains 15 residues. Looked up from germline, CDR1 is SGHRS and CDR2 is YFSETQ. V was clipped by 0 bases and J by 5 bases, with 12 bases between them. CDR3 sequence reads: CASSLEGGVRNTIYF. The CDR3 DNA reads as TGCGCCAGCAGCTTGGAGGGAGGTGTCAGAAACACCATATATTTT.

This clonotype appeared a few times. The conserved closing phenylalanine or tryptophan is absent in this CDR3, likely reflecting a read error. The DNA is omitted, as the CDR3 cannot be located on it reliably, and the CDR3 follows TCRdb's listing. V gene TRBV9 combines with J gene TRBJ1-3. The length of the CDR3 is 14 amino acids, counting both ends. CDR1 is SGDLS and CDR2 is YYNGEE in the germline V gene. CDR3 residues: CASSAPTPGNTIYS.

In nucleotides, the CDR3 is TGTGCCTGGTCCCCAGGGGGCTATGGCTACACCTTC. Encoded protein: CAWSPGGYGYTF. The V call is TRBV30, the J call TRBJ1-2, with 7 bases fitting TRBD1. The CDR3 has 12 residues. Germline lookup yields CDR1 GTSNPN and CDR2 SVGIG (reference sequence). J was trimmed by 4 bases and V by 5 bases; bases with no gene match: 4. The whole variable domain, filled in from reference TRBV30 and TRBJ1-2, reads SQTIHQWPATLVQPVGSPLSLECTVEGTSNPNLYWYRQAAGRGLQLLFYSVGIGQISSEVPQNLSASRPQDRQFILSSKKLLLSDSGFYLCAWSPGGYGYTFGSGTRLTVV.

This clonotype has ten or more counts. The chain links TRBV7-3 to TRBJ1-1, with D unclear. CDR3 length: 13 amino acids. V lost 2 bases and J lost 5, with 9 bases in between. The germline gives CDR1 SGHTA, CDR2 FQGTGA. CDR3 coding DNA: TGTGCCAGCAGCTTATCTGGGTGGACTGAAGCTTTCTTT. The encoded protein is CASSLSGWTEAFF.

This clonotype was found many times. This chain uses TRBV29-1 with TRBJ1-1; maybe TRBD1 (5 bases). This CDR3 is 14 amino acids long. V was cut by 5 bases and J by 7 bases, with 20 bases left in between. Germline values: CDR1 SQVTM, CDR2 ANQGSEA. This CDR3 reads CSVRGGGEQSEAFF. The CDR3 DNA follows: TGCAGCGTTCGGGGCGGCGGGGAACAGAGTGAAGCTTTCTTT.

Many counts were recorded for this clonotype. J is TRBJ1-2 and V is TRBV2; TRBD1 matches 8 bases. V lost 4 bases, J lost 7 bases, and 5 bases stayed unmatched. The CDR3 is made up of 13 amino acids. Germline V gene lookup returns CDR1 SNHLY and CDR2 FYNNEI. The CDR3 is CASSAGQGAGYTF. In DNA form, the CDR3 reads TGTGCCAGCAGTGCCGGACAGGGTGCTGGCTACACCTTC.

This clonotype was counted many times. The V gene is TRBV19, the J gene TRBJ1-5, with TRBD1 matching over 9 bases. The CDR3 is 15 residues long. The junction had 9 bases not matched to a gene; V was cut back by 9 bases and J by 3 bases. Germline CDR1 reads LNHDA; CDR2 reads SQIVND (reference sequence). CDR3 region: CASSLRDRVNQPQHF. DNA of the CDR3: TGTGCCAGCTCCCTCCGGGACAGGGTCAATCAGCCCCAGCATTTT.

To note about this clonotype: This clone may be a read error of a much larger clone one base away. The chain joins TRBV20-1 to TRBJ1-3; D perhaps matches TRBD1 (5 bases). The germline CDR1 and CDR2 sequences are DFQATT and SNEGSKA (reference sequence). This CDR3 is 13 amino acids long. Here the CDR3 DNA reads TGCAGTGCTACAGGGTTAAGTGGAAGCACCATATATTTT. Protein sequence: CSATGLSGSTIYF.

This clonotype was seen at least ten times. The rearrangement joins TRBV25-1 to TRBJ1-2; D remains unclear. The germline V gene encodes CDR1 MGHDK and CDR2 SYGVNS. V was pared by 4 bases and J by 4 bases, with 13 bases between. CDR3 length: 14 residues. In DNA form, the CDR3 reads TGTGCCAGCAGTGGTGGCGATATATCCTATGGCTACACCTTC. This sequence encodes CASSGGDISYGYTF.

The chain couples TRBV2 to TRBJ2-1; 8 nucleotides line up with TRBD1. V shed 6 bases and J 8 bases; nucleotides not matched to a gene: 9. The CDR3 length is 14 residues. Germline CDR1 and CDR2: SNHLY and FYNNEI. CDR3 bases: TGTGCCAGCAGCGGACAGGGTTCGACCCATGAGCAGTTCTTC. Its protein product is CASSGQGSTHEQFF.

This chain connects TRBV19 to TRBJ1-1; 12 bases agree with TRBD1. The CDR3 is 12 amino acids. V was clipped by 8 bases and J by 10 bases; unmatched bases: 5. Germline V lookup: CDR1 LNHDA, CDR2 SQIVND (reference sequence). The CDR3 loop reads CASAGTGGRAFF. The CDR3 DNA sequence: TGTGCCAGTGCCGGGACAGGGGGCAGAGCTTTCTTT.

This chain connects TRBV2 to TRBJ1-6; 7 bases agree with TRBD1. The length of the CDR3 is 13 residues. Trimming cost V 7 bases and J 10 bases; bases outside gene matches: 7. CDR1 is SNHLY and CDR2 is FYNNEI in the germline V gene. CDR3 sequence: CASTGQEWSPLHF. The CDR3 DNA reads TGTGCCAGCACCGGACAGGAATGGTCACCCCTCCACTTT.

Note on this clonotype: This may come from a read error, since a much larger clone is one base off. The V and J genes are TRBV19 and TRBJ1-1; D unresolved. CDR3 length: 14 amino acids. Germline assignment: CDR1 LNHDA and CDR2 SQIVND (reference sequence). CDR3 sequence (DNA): TGTGTCAGTAGTATAGTTCGGGGTAACACTGAAGCTTTCTTT. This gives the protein CVSSIVRGNTEAFF.

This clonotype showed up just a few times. CDR3 protein: CASSLGLAGITDTQYF. The CDR3 DNA is TGTGCCAGCAGCCTCGGACTAGCGGGGATCACAGATACGCAGTATTTT. This chain joins TRBV7-3 and TRBJ2-3, with 12 bases identical to TRBD2. Germline-derived CDR1 and CDR2 are SGHTA and FQGTGA. The CDR3 is 16 amino acids. With 5 bases clipped from V and 2 bases from J, the junction kept 5 bases outside the gene matches.

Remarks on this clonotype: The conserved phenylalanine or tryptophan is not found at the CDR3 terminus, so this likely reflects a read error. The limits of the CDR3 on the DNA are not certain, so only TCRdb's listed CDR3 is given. The CDR3 here is CASSQLTGPQGTTSL. The chain links TRBV3-1 to TRBJ1-1; TRBD1, the table's D call, lacks a check against the DNA. Germline-derived CDR1 and CDR2 are LGHDT and YNNKEL (reference sequence). The CDR3 is 15 residues long, ends included.

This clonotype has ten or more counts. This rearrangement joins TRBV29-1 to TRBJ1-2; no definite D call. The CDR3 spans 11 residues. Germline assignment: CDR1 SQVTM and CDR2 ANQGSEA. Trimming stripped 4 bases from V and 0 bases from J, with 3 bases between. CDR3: CSVAANYGYTF. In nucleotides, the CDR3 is TGCAGCGTTGCAGCTAACTATGGCTACACCTTC.

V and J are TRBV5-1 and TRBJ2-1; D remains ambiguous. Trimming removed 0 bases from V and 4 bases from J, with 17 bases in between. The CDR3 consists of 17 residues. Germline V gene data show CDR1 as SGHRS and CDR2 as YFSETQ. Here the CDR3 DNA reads TGCGCCAGCAGCTTGGGGCTCTCCGTGGACCTATACAATGAGCAGTTCTTC. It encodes CASSLGLSVDLYNEQFF.

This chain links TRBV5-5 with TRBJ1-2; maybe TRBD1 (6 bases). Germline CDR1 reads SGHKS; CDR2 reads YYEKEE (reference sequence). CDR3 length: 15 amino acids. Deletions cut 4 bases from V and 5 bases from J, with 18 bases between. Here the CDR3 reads CASSTWTAMAYGYTF. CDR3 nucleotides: TGTGCCAGCAGCACCTGGACAGCAATGGCGTATGGCTACACCTTC.

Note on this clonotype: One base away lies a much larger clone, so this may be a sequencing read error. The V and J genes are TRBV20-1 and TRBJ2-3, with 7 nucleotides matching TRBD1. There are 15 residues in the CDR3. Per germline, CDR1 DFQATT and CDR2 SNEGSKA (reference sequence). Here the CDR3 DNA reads TGCAGTGCTAGAGATTCAGGACGTGGGACAGATACGCAGTGTTTT. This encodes CSARDSGRGTDTQCF.

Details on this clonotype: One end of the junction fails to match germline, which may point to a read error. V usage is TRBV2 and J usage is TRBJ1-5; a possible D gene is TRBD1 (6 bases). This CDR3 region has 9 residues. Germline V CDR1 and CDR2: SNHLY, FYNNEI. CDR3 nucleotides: TGTGCCAGCAGTACAGGGTCTGGTTTT. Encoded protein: CASSTGSGF.

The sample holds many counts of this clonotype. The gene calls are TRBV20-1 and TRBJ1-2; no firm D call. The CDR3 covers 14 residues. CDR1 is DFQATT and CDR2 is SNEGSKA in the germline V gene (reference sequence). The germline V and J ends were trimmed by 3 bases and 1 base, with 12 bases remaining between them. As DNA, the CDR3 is TGCAGTGCTAGGGCAGGACCGATTAACTATGGCTACACCTTC. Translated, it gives CSARAGPINYGYTF.

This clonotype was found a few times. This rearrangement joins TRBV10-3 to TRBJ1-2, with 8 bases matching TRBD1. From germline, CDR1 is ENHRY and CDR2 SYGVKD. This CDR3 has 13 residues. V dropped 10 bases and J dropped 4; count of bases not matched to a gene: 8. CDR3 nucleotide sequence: TGTGCCAGCGGCAGGGGGCTTTCCTATGGCTACACCTTC. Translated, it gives CASGRGLSYGYTF.

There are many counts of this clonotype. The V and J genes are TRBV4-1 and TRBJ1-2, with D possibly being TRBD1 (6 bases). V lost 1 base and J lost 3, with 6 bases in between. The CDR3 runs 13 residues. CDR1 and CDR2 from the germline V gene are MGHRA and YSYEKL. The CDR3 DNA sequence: TGCGCCAGCAGCCAAGGGACAGACTATGGCTACACCTTC. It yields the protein CASSQGTDYGYTF.